The 20 T cell receptor beta chains below come from one sample, sequenced in a study of PD-1 blockade in classical Hodgkin lymphoma. Each patient relapsed following autologous stem cell transplantation, and prior brentuximab vedotin exposure differed. The table came from immunoSEQ multiplex PCR; TCRdb's copy has only in-frame clones and leaves some out. Here the sample spans about 97,000 clones, approximately 80% being singletons. The sample was peripheral blood mononuclear cells (PBMCs), taken at baseline. These receptors were obtained from a human donor with classical Hodgkin lymphoma.

This sequence joins TRBV19 and TRBJ2-1; 14 bases line up with TRBD2. V was pared by 2 bases and J by 10 bases, with 10 bases of the junction left unmatched. This CDR3 has 17 amino acids. Germline CDR1 reads LNHDA; CDR2 reads SQIVND (reference sequence). The CDR3: CASSIMAGTSGRREQFF. The CDR3 nucleotides are TGTGCCAGTAGTATAATGGCGGGGACTAGCGGGAGACGAGAGCAGTTCTTC.

The rearrangement uses TRBV30 and TRBJ1-5; a possible D gene is TRBD1 (6 bases). The CDR3 runs to 11 residues. From germline, CDR1 is GTSNPN and CDR2 SVGIG (reference sequence). Between the trimmed V and J ends, which lost 0 bases and 9 bases, there was a span of 6 bases. CDR3 DNA: TGTGCCTGGAGTGTAGGGGGGCCCCAGCATTTT. Protein: CAWSVGGPQHF.

The chain uses TRBV28 and TRBJ2-7, with 9 positions matching TRBD2. This CDR3 region has 15 residues. The trim removed 6 bases at V and 1 base at J, leaving 7 bases unmatched. Germline CDR1 and CDR2: MDHEN and SYDVKM. The CDR3 DNA follows: TGTGCCAGCAGCCCGGCTAGCGGGGTTTCCTACGAGCAGTACTTC. Its protein product is CASSPASGVSYEQYF.

CDR3 amino acids: CASSLAGVGNTIYF. The CDR3 DNA reads TGTGCCAGCAGCTTGGCAGGAGTAGGAAACACCATATATTTT. This chain joins TRBV11-2 and TRBJ1-3, with unresolved D. Germline V gene sequence: CDR1 SGHAT, CDR2 FQNNGV. The CDR3 covers 14 residues. V was clipped by 3 bases and J by 4 bases, with 10 bases between them.

The chain has TRBV5-1 and TRBJ2-3; 13 positions agree with TRBD2. CDR1 and CDR2 (germline): SGHRS, YFSETQ. The CDR3 extends over 16 amino acids. The ends lost 4 bases at V and 6 bases at J; junction bases unmatched: 8. The CDR3 sequence is CASSPRLAGGLDTQYF. The CDR3 nucleotides are TGCGCCAGCAGCCCCCGACTAGCGGGAGGATTGGATACGCAGTATTTT.

In this sample, this clone turned up a few times. The CDR3 bases are TGTGCCAGCAGCCTACGGGGAGGGGCCGGCGGCTACACCTTC. As protein: CASSLRGGAGGYTF. This rearrangement joins TRBV4-2 to TRBJ1-2; D may be TRBD1 (5 bases). Trimming removed 4 bases from V and 8 bases from J, with 17 bases in between. The germline gives CDR1 LGHNA, CDR2 YNFKEQ. The CDR3 sequence is 14 residues long.

The chain links TRBV4-3 to TRBJ2-7; D remains ambiguous. The CDR3 is 11 amino acids. Between the trimmed V and J ends, which lost 0 bases and 7 bases, there was a span of 4 bases. Germline V gene data show CDR1 as LGHNA and CDR2 as YSLEER. The CDR3 reads CASSQDTEQYF. CDR3 nucleotide sequence: TGCGCCAGCAGCCAAGACACGGAGCAGTACTTC.

The chain couples TRBV6-5 to TRBJ1-2, with D possibly TRBD1 on 5 matching bases. The CDR3 is 15 amino acids. Trimming left V 10 bases short and J 2 bases short, with 20 bases between. Germline V gene lookup returns CDR1 MNHEY and CDR2 SVGAGI. This chain's CDR3 is CATSNTGVANYGYTF. Written as DNA, the CDR3 is TGTGCCACTTCGAATACAGGCGTCGCAAACTATGGCTACACCTTC.

Only one count was recorded for this clone. V gene TRBV28 combines with J gene TRBJ1-1, with unresolved D. Germline V gives CDR1 MDHEN, CDR2 SYDVKM. V shed 10 bases and J shed 1 base, with 13 bases lying between them. CDR3 length: 13 amino acids. The CDR3 spells CAISGRRNTEAFF. The CDR3 DNA reads TGTGCCATTTCGGGTCGGAGGAACACTGAAGCTTTCTTT.

CDR3 in amino acids: CASSLFETETDTQYF. CDR3 DNA: TGTGCCAGCAGTTTATTCGAGACTGAGACAGATACGCAGTATTTT. The chain recombines TRBV27 with TRBJ2-3; D not certain. The CDR3 runs to 15 residues. V lost 1 base and J 3 bases, leaving 11 bases between the germline ends. CDR1 is MNHEY, CDR2 SMNVEV, per germline (reference sequence).

The rearrangement links TRBV7-6 to TRBJ2-7; D might be TRBD2 (5 bases). The CDR3 is 14 residues long. The germline V gene encodes CDR1 SGHVS and CDR2 FNYEAQ. V was pared by 1 base and J by 3 bases, with 10 bases between. The CDR3 bases are TGTGCCAGCAGCTTAGGGCCGGGAAACTACGAGCAGTACTTC. Translated: CASSLGPGNYEQYF.

The chain recombines TRBV28 with TRBJ2-5; TRBD2 is a possible D gene (6 bases). The CDR3 extends over 15 amino acids. CDR1 and CDR2 (germline): MDHEN, SYDVKM. Trimming left V 2 bases short and J 6 bases short, with 16 bases between. The CDR3 sequence is CASSLAPGGRKTQYF. DNA for the CDR3: TGTGCCAGCAGTTTAGCCCCTGGGGGGAGGAAGACCCAGTACTTC.

This chain joins TRBV5-1 and TRBJ2-5; D gene unclear. CDR1 and CDR2 (germline): SGHRS, YFSETQ. This CDR3 contains 13 residues. V shed 3 bases and J shed 2 bases, with 8 bases lying between them. CDR3 protein: CASSSDGQETQYF. CDR3 DNA sequence: TGCGCCAGCAGCTCGGACGGTCAAGAGACCCAGTACTTC.

The J gene is TRBJ2-6, the V gene TRBV7-8, with D perhaps TRBD1 or TRBD2 (5 bases each). V lost 5 bases and J 0 bases, leaving 20 bases between the germline ends. Germline CDR1 reads SGHVS; CDR2 reads FQNEAQ. The CDR3 has 19 residues. In nucleotides, the CDR3 is TGTGCCAGCAGCCCTGGGGGTCTTTGGGGCCTCTCTGGGGCCAACGTCCTGACTTTC. As protein: CASSPGGLWGLSGANVLTF.

The genes are TRBV5-1 and TRBJ2-7; 7 bases line up with TRBD1. The CDR3 has 16 amino acids. J gave up 4 bases and V 0 bases, and 10 bases lay outside the gene matches. CDR1 and CDR2 (germline): SGHRS, YFSETQ. DNA for the CDR3: TGCGCCAGCAGCTTGGCTGGGGCGAGACAGGGTTACGAGCAGTACTTC. This codes for CASSLAGARQGYEQYF.

V usage is TRBV19 and J usage is TRBJ1-1; 7 nucleotides line up with TRBD1. Unmatched junction bases numbered 4, after V lost 9 bases and J lost 9 bases. This CDR3 has 10 amino acids. Germline assignment: CDR1 LNHDA and CDR2 SQIVND (reference sequence). CDR3 nucleotides: TGTGCCAGCAAGGGACAGAAAGCTTTCTTT. Residues: CASKGQKAFF. The full variable domain, rest sourced from reference TRBV19 and TRBJ1-1, is DGGITQSPKYLFRKEGQNVTLSCEQNLNHDAMYWYRQDPGQGLRLIYYSQIVNDFQKGDIAEGYSVSREKKESFPLTVTSAQKNPTAFYLCASKGQKAFFGQGTRLTVV.

This chain joins TRBV28 and TRBJ1-4, with D possibly matching TRBD1 (5 bases). Germline V lookup: CDR1 MDHEN, CDR2 SYDVKM. This CDR3 is built from 19 residues. With 4 bases removed from V and 7 bases from J, the gap between germline ends came to 28 bases. The CDR3 nucleotides are TGTGCCAGCAGTTCGGGACCCTGGGCTCTACCTGGCTCAGCTGAAAAACTGTTTTTT. Its translation is CASSSGPWALPGSAEKLFF.

The chain joins TRBV28 to TRBJ2-7; perhaps TRBD1 as D (7 bases). The CDR3 consists of 16 residues. Germline V gene data show CDR1 as MDHEN and CDR2 as SYDVKM. V lost 1 base to trimming and J lost 6 bases, with 19 bases between them. The CDR3 is CASSLSTGRGRREQYF. The CDR3 DNA reads TGTGCCAGCAGTTTATCTACGGGCAGGGGGAGGCGCGAGCAGTACTTC.

This chain uses TRBV7-2 with TRBJ2-5, with 12 bases aligning to TRBD2. CDR1 is SGHTA and CDR2 is FQGNSA in the germline V gene. The CDR3 spans 15 residues. V lost 5 bases and J lost 7; bases outside the gene matches: 8. The chain's CDR3 is CASSVGTSGPGTQYF. The CDR3 DNA follows: TGTGCCAGCAGCGTAGGGACTAGCGGGCCGGGGACCCAGTACTTC.

The chain uses TRBV7-2 and TRBJ1-2; possible D gene TRBD1, 6 bases. The length of the CDR3 is 14 residues. Germline lookup yields CDR1 SGHTA and CDR2 FQGNSA. Trimming left V 6 bases short and J 6 bases short, with 17 bases between. The CDR3 nucleotides read TGTGCCAGCAGGCTCGGAGGGGGGCGGGATGGCTACACCTTC. The encoded protein is CASRLGGGRDGYTF.